A single sample gave rise to the 3 T cell receptor beta chains below, sequenced in a study of cytomegalovirus exposure and HLA in healthy donors listed by TCRdb under 2017. The library came from the immunoSEQ multiplex PCR assay. A mixture of 60 forward primers for TCR Vbeta segments and 13 reverse primers for TCR Jbeta segments was used in the multiplex PCR. Entries here come from immuneACCESS through TCRdb and include only in-frame sequences with V and J called. Some clones fail to appear in such tables; in the studies checked, an unresolved V gene covers under half of the shortfall, and the cause of the remainder is unknown. The sample has approximately 180,000 clones on record. The ten top clones hold roughly 6.7% of the sample. Material for sequencing was PBMCs. These receptors originate from a man younger than 40 in good health and CMV-seronegative.

The genes are TRBV19 and TRBJ2-3; 13 nucleotides match TRBD2. Germline V gene lookup returns CDR1 LNHDA and CDR2 SQIVND (reference sequence). The junction had 5 bases not matched to a gene; V was cut back by 3 bases and J by 2 bases. The CDR3 contains 17 residues. The CDR3 sequence: CASSMELAGGYTDTQYF. Written as DNA, the CDR3 is TGTGCCAGTAGTATGGAACTAGCGGGGGGGTACACAGATACGCAGTATTTT.

The chain employs TRBV28 and TRBJ2-7; 12 bases map to TRBD1. The CDR3 covers 16 residues. From germline, CDR1 is MDHEN and CDR2 SYDVKM. With 4 bases clipped from V and 5 bases from J, the junction kept 9 bases outside the gene matches. The CDR3 is CASSSTGQGANNEQYF. DNA of the CDR3: TGTGCCAGCAGTTCAACGGGACAGGGGGCGAATAACGAGCAGTACTTC.

J is TRBJ1-5 and V is TRBV2, with no clear D. The CDR3 covers 15 residues. The V end lost 8 bases, the J end lost 1 base, and 15 bases lay between the germline ends. Germline CDR1 SNHLY, CDR2 FYNNEI. CDR3 coding DNA: TGTGCCAGCGCTTCACGCCCGGGGAGCAATCAGCCCCAGCATTTT. It codes for CASASRPGSNQPQHF.